This TCR beta chain was found in a study of blood T cell repertoires in COVID-19. On the study more broadly: Whether acute or convalescent, the COVID-19 samples came from the United States, Italy and Spain. T cells, B-cell-depleted T cells, or PBMCs supplied cDNA or gDNA.

After removal of 5 bases from V and 0 bases from J, the junction contained 9 bases not matched to a gene. The CDR3 covers 18 residues. Germline CDR1 and CDR2: MNHEY and SVGEGT. Profiled with immunoSEQ multiplex PCR; TCRdb holds only in-frame clones, not every one. The profile shows about 130,000 clones, approximately 89% of them singletons. Patients of the Seattle cohort, enrolled during active infection, were followed longitudinally. The clonotype comes from a woman in her sixties or seventies with COVID-19, enrolled during active disease. The sample was peripheral blood. The V call is TRBV6-2 or TRBV6-3, the J call TRBJ2-1; TRBD2 matches at 11 bases. DNA for the CDR3: TGTGCCAGCAGTCGTCTAGCGGGGGGCGCGCCCTCCTACAATGAGCAGTTCTTC. Its protein product is CASSRLAGGAPSYNEQFF.